A single sample gave rise to the 23 T cell receptor beta chains below, sequenced in a study of shared clonotypes between healthy human individuals (dated by TCRdb to 2019 to 2021). The library came from the immunoSEQ multiplex PCR assay. The immuneACCESS repertoire file appears here via TCRdb, limited to in-frame rearrangements. These files lack a portion of the clones; in checked studies, under half of the deficit traces to unresolved V genes, and the cause of the others is not known. A total of approximately 1.5 million clones appear in this sample, around 98.5% of them only once. The top ten clones comprise 0.36% of the sample. Sequenced sample: naive CD4+ T cells sorted from blood. The sample's cell subset or site label is to be understood as: CD45RA+ positively selected. The receptor source for this set is a man under 40 in good health.

The J gene is TRBJ1-4, the V gene TRBV11-2; D is perhaps TRBD1 (5 bases). Per the germline V gene, CDR1 is SGHAT and CDR2 is FQNNGV. V shed 5 bases and J shed 4 bases, with 23 bases lying between them. CDR3 length: 18 amino acids. This chain's CDR3 is CASSLRSSAPGDNEKLFF. The DNA for the CDR3 is TGTGCCAGCAGCCTACGCTCCTCCGCACCGGGGGATAATGAAAAACTGTTTTTT. Filled out from reference TRBV11-2 and TRBJ1-4, the complete variable domain reads EAGVAQSPRYKIIEKRQSVAFWCNPISGHATLYWYQQILGQGPKLLIQFQNNGVVDDSQLPKDRFSAERLKGVDSTLKIQPAKLEDSAVYLCASSLRSSAPGDNEKLFFGSGTQLSVL.

The chain has TRBV7-9 and TRBJ1-1; a possible D gene is TRBD1 (6 bases). The germline gives CDR1 SEHNR, CDR2 FQNEAQ (reference sequence). The CDR3 loop spans 16 amino acids. V lost 5 bases and J lost 0, with 16 bases in between. The CDR3 bases are TGTGCCAGCAGCAAAGACAGGATCCTAATGAACACTGAAGCTTTCTTT. Amino acids: CASSKDRILMNTEAFF.

Notes on this clone: The same CDR3 also results from other DNA sequences found in this sample. The chain joins TRBV6-6 to TRBJ1-5; 8 nucleotides agree with TRBD1. This CDR3 has 13 residues. After removal of 6 bases from V and 4 bases from J, the junction contained 2 bases not matched to a gene. Germline CDR1 is MNHNY and CDR2 is SVGAGI (reference sequence). CDR3 residues: CASSRQGNQPQHF. The DNA for the CDR3 is TGTGCCAGCAGCCGACAGGGGAATCAGCCCCAGCATTTT.

The rearrangement links TRBV28 to TRBJ2-3, with 7 bases lining up with TRBD2. With 4 bases clipped from V and 4 bases from J, the junction kept 8 bases outside the gene matches. The CDR3 has 15 residues. Per germline, CDR1 MDHEN and CDR2 SYDVKM. In nucleotides, the CDR3 is TGTGCCAGCAGTTCTAAGCGGGACCTCGCAGATACGCAGTATTTT. Amino acid sequence: CASSSKRDLADTQYF.

The chain recombines TRBV25-1 with TRBJ1-1; D unclear. V was trimmed by 4 bases and J by 1 base, leaving 16 bases between them. Germline V gene data show CDR1 as MGHDK and CDR2 as SYGVNS. There are 16 residues in the CDR3. The CDR3 loop is CASSGQLGIPNTEAFF. As DNA, the CDR3 is TGTGCCAGCAGTGGTCAATTGGGGATACCGAACACTGAAGCTTTCTTT.

The CDR3 region is CASSLGGGGYTF. Written as DNA, the CDR3 is TGTGCCAGCAGCTTGGGGGGCGGTGGCTACACCTTC. The chain couples TRBV5-5 to TRBJ1-2; D perhaps matches TRBD1 (5 bases). This CDR3 spans 12 amino acids. Trimming pared 0 bases from V and 7 bases from J, leaving 7 bases between. Looked up from germline, CDR1 is SGHKS and CDR2 is YYEKEE (reference sequence).

The chain has TRBV10-3 and TRBJ2-1; D assignment may be TRBD1 or TRBD2 (6 bases each). The V and J ends lost 7 bases and 7 bases respectively, with 8 bases between them. This CDR3 contains 11 residues. From germline, CDR1 is ENHRY and CDR2 SYGVKD. CDR3 residues: CAIKGGNEQFF. As DNA, the CDR3 is TGTGCCATCAAAGGGGGGAATGAGCAGTTCTTC.

The J gene is TRBJ2-5, the V gene TRBV2; a weak D match, TRBD2 (5 bases). Germline V CDR1 and CDR2: SNHLY, FYNNEI. The CDR3 runs 15 residues. Trimming took 6 bases from V and 5 from J, leaving 19 bases between them. CDR3 amino acids: CASSLGRGMGETQYF. The CDR3, as DNA: TGTGCCAGCAGCCTCGGAAGAGGGATGGGTGAGACCCAGTACTTC.

The gene calls are TRBV6-5 and TRBJ2-7, with unresolved D. This CDR3 is built from 14 residues. The V end lost 0 bases, the J end lost 8 bases, and 14 bases lay between the germline ends. Looked up from germline, CDR1 is MNHEY and CDR2 is SVGAGI. Here the CDR3 DNA reads TGTGCCAGCAGTTACTCGGTCAGCTTGCCACAGCAGTACTTC. It codes for CASSYSVSLPQQYF.

Here the CDR3 reads CASSPTLARGSYNEQFF. The CDR3 DNA reads as TGTGCCAGCAGCCCTACTCTAGCCAGGGGCTCCTACAATGAGCAGTTCTTC. This chain joins TRBV5-6 and TRBJ2-1; D possibly corresponds to TRBD1 (6 bases). Germline CDR1 SGHDT, CDR2 YYEEEE. The CDR3 runs to 17 residues. Trimming pared 4 bases from V and 0 bases from J, leaving 17 bases between.

The V and J genes are TRBV5-8 and TRBJ2-7; tentative D call: TRBD2 (5 bases). The CDR3 is 16 residues long. Germline V gives CDR1 SGHTS, CDR2 YDEGEE. V gave up 0 bases and J gave up 2 bases, with 15 bases separating them. CDR3 coding DNA: TGTGCCAGCAGCTTGGGTCCGGGGAGACAAACCTACGAGCAGTACTTC. Protein product: CASSLGPGRQTYEQYF.

This chain uses TRBV7-9 with TRBJ2-4; unclear D gene. Germline loops: CDR1 SEHNR, CDR2 FQNEAQ (reference sequence). Trimming removed 5 bases from V and 0 bases from J, with 11 bases in between. This CDR3 spans 15 amino acids. Here the CDR3 reads CASSPIGRAKNIQYF. CDR3 in DNA: TGTGCCAGCAGCCCGATAGGCAGAGCCAAAAACATTCAGTACTTC. The whole variable domain, remainder taken from reference TRBV7-9 and TRBJ2-4, is DTGVSQNPRHKITKRGQNVTFRCDPISEHNRLYWYRQTLGQGPEFLTYFQNEAQLEKSRLLSDRFSAERPKGSFSTLEIQRTEQGDSAMYLCASSPIGRAKNIQYFGAGTRLSVL.

The chain links TRBV2 to TRBJ2-5, with D possibly TRBD2 on 7 matching bases. The CDR3 is 14 residues long. V shed 6 bases and J shed 4 bases, with 15 bases lying between them. The germline gives CDR1 SNHLY, CDR2 FYNNEI. The CDR3: CASRRDGGLETQYF. Here the CDR3 DNA reads TGTGCCAGCAGAAGGGACGGGGGGCTAGAGACCCAGTACTTC.

The V gene is TRBV5-1, the J gene TRBJ2-7; a possible D gene is TRBD1 (6 bases). CDR3 length: 16 amino acids. Trimming left V 5 bases short and J 5 bases short, with 23 bases between. Germline V gene sequence: CDR1 SGHRS, CDR2 YFSETQ. The CDR3 sequence is CASRYQQGPVSHEQYF. Written as DNA, the CDR3 is TGCGCCAGCAGATATCAACAGGGTCCAGTTAGCCACGAGCAGTACTTC.

This clone was observed a single time. The chain recombines TRBV28 with TRBJ2-7; the D gene is possibly TRBD1 (5 bases). Germline assignment: CDR1 MDHEN and CDR2 SYDVKM. The CDR3 consists of 13 residues. The V gene lost 5 bases and the J gene lost 5 bases, with 13 bases spanning the gap. Here the CDR3 reads CASSPQGRDEQYF. Here the CDR3 DNA reads TGTGCCAGCAGTCCCCAGGGAAGGGACGAGCAGTACTTC. The variable domain in full, completed from reference TRBV28 and TRBJ2-7, reads DVKVTQSSRYLVKRTGEKVFLECVQDMDHENMFWYRQDPGLGLRLIYFSYDVKMKEKGDIPEGYSVSREKKERFSLILESASTNQTSMYLCASSPQGRDEQYFGPGTRLTVT.

The table lists this clone with a count of one. V usage is TRBV28 and J usage is TRBJ1-5; 7 positions match TRBD1. Germline V gene sequence: CDR1 MDHEN, CDR2 SYDVKM. Trimming at V came to 5 bases and at J to 3 bases, leaving 10 bases not matched to a gene. CDR3 length: 16 amino acids. The CDR3, as DNA: TGTGCCAGCAGTAAACAGGGGAGGGGCCTCAATCAGCCCCAGCATTTT. It codes for CASSKQGRGLNQPQHF.

The chain combines TRBV11-2 with TRBJ2-2, with 9 bases lining up with TRBD1. CDR3 length: 16 amino acids. J gave up 4 bases and V 5 bases, and 8 bases lay outside the gene matches. CDR1 and CDR2 from the germline V gene are SGHAT and FQNNGV. CDR3: CASSVRDRAGTGELFF. The DNA of the CDR3 is TGTGCCAGCAGCGTCCGGGACAGGGCTGGCACCGGGGAGCTGTTTTTT.

The chain combines TRBV28 with TRBJ1-5; D is perhaps TRBD1 (5 bases). In germline, CDR1 is MDHEN, CDR2 SYDVKM. The CDR3 length is 11 residues. With 8 bases removed from V and 7 bases from J, the gap between germline ends came to 9 bases. CDR3 DNA sequence: TGTGCCAGCGGTTGGGGGCAGCCCCAGCATTTT. Translation gives CASGWGQPQHF.

This clone was observed once. The chain recombines TRBV27 with TRBJ1-1, with a tentative D call TRBD1 (5 bases). CDR1 and CDR2 from the germline V gene are MNHEY and SMNVEV (reference sequence). V was shortened by 3 bases and J by 3 bases, with 17 bases between the two germline ends. The CDR3 extends over 16 amino acids. The CDR3 loop is CASSFASGARDTEAFF. The CDR3, as DNA: TGTGCCAGCAGTTTTGCCTCAGGAGCCAGGGACACTGAAGCTTTCTTT.

CDR3 amino acids: CASSAGTGVMKGTEKLFF. DNA for the CDR3: TGTGCCAGCAGTGCCGGGACAGGGGTTATGAAGGGCACTGAAAAACTGTTTTTT. V is TRBV6-1 and J is TRBJ1-4; TRBD1 aligns across 10 bases. Germline assignment: CDR1 MNHNS and CDR2 SASEGT. The CDR3 sequence is 18 residues long. Trimming removed 4 bases from V and 7 bases from J; junction bases left unmatched: 15.

The chain joins TRBV6-6 to TRBJ2-5; D gene ambiguous. The CDR3 extends over 12 amino acids. Germline loops: CDR1 MNHNY, CDR2 SVGAGI (reference sequence). V was shortened by 6 bases and J by 0 bases, with 5 bases between the two germline ends. The CDR3 sequence: CASRRYQETQYF. The DNA of the CDR3 is TGTGCCAGCAGGAGATACCAAGAGACCCAGTACTTC.

The rearrangement joins TRBV9 to TRBJ2-7, with a tentative D call TRBD2 (5 bases). CDR3 length equals 13 residues. Germline CDR1 and CDR2: SGDLS and YYNGEE. With 0 bases removed from V and 3 bases from J, the gap between germline ends came to 7 bases. The CDR3 DNA reads TGTGCCAGCAGCGTAGGGGAGCTCTACGAGCAGTACTTC. Its protein product is CASSVGELYEQYF.

This clone showed up just once. Additional DNA sequences in this sample encode the identical CDR3. The rearrangement joins TRBV7-2 to TRBJ2-1, with 7 bases fitting TRBD1. The V gene's germline CDR1 is SGHTA and CDR2 FQGNSA. V lost 4 bases and J lost 0; bases outside the gene matches: 3. The CDR3 sequence is 15 residues long. In nucleotides, the CDR3 is TGTGCCAGCAGCTCGACAGGGAGCTCCTACAATGAGCAGTTCTTC. Protein product: CASSSTGSSYNEQFF.